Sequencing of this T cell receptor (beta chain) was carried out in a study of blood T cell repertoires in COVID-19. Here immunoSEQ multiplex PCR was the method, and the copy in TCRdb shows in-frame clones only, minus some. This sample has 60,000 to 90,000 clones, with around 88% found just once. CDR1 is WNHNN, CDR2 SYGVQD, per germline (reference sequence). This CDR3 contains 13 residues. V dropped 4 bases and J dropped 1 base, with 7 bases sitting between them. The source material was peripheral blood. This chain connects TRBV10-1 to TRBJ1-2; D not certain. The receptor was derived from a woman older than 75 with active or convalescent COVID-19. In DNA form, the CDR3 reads TGCGCCAGCAGTGCGGTCCGTAACTATGGCTACACCTTC. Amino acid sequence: CASSAVRNYGYTF.